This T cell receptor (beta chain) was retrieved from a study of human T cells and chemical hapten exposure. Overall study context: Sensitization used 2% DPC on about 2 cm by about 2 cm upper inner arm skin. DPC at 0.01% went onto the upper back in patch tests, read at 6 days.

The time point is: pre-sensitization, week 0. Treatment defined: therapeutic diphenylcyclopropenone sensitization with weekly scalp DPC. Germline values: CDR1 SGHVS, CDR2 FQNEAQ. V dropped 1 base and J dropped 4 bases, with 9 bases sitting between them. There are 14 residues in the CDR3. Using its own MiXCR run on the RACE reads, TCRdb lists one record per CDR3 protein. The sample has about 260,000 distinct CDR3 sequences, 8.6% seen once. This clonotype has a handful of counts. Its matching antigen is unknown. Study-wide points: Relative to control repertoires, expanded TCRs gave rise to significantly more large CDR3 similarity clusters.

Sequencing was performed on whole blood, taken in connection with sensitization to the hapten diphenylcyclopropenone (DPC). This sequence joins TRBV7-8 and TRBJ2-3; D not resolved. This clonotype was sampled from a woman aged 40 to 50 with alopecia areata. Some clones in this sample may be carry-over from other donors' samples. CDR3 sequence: CASSLGPFPDTQYF. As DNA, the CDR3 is TGTGCCAGCAGCTTAGGCCCCTTTCCAGATACGCAGTATTTT. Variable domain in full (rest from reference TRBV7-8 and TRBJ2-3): GAGVSQSPRYKVAKRGQDVALRCDPISGHVSLFWYQQALGQGPEFLTYFQNEAQLDKSGLPSDRFFAERPEGSVSTLKIQRTQQEDSAVYLCASSLGPFPDTQYFGPGTRLTVL.